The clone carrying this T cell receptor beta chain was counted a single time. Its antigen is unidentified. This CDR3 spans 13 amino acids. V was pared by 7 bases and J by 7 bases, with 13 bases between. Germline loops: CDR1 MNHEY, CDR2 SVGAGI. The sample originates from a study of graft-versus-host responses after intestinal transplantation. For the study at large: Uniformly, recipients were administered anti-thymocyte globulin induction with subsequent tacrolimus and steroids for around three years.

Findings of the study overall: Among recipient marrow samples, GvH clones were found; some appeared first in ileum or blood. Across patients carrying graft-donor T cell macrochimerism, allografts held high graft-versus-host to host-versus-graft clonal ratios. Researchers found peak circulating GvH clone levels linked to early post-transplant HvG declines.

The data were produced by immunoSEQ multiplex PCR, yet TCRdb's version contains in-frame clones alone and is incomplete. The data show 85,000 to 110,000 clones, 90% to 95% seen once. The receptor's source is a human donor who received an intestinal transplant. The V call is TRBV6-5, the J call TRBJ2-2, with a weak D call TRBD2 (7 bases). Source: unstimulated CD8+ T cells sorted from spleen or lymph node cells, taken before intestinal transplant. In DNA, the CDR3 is TGTGCCAGCAACGGGGGGCCGGACGGGGAGCTGTTTTTT. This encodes CASNGGPDGELFF.